This T cell receptor (beta chain) was documented in a study of blood T cell repertoires in COVID-19. Clones were sequenced by immunoSEQ multiplex PCR, and TCRdb holds only the in-frame ones, with some missing. The sample contains 300,000 to 400,000 clones, 75% to 85% of which appear only once. Trimming took 2 bases from V and 4 from J, leaving 11 bases between them. Germline CDR1 reads KGHSH; CDR2 reads LQKENI. The CDR3 length is 14 residues. This chain links TRBV18 with TRBJ1-1, with a possible D match to TRBD1 (6 bases). The TCR sequence derives from a human donor in a cohort sampled during active COVID-19. The sequencing input was peripheral blood. The CDR3 sequence: CASSPNQGSTEAFF. The DNA of the CDR3 is TGTGCCAGCTCACCAAATCAGGGGAGCACTGAAGCTTTCTTT.